The present entry profiles one T cell receptor (beta chain) with its context. Its cognate antigen is unknown. Its ends do not fully match the called genes, so a read error is possible. This CDR3 is built from 15 residues. Germline values: CDR1 MNHEY, CDR2 SVGAGI. This record comes from a study of blood T cells in healthy people across ages. Background on the study: Per every two T cells, about one barcoded beta molecule was captured by template switching. The study, taken as a whole, reports: Greater diversity and more naive CD4+ cells were seen in long-lived donors than in aged donors.

Together with a sample-barcoded 5' primer, a J-beta primer mix was included in a second PCR lasting roughly 7 to 11 cycles. TCRdb ran MiXCR on the 5' RACE reads and lists one entry per CDR3 protein. The sample has more than 800,000 distinct CDR3 sequences, under 45% seen once. The sequence derives from a woman in her sixties in good health. The chain combines TRBV6-5 with TRBJ2-7; a weak D match, TRBD1 (5 bases). Sequencing input: blood. CDR3 sequence reads: CASSYFGQGSHEQYF. The CDR3, as DNA: TGTGCCAGCAGTTACTTCGGGCAGGGCTCCCACGAGCAGTACTTC.